This section outlines one T cell receptor beta chain sequence together with its context. Its specificity is not known. V dropped 3 bases and J dropped 8 bases, with 13 bases sitting between them. Germline CDR1 reads WSHSY; CDR2 reads SAAADI. This CDR3 is built from 14 residues. The sample originates from a study of graft-versus-host responses after intestinal transplantation. Overall study context: The study gave all recipients anti-thymocyte globulin induction, then tacrolimus and steroids for about 3 years. General study findings and limits: Early post-transplant falls in HvG clones accompanied the peak levels of circulating GvH clones. In patients with graft-donor T cell macrochimerism, allograft graft-versus-host to host-versus-graft clonal ratios were high.

Profiled with immunoSEQ multiplex PCR; TCRdb holds only in-frame clones, not every one. The sample contains roughly 97,000 clones, roughly 87% of which appear only once. V usage is TRBV10-2 and J usage is TRBJ1-4, with D perhaps TRBD1 (5 bases). The material was unstimulated CD4+ T cells sorted from spleen or lymph node cells, obtained before intestinal transplant. This clonotype was sampled from a human donor who received an intestinal transplant. In nucleotides, the CDR3 is TGCGCCAGCAGTGATCCCGGGGCGGCGGAAAAACTGTTTTTT. Its protein is CASSDPGAAEKLFF.